A single TCR beta chain is shown here with its context. The antigen remains unidentified. Sequenced by immunoSEQ multiplex PCR; TCRdb stores in-frame clones only, minus some. The sample shows about 330,000 clones, roughly nine tenths of them seen only once. Trimming took 2 bases from V and 1 from J, leaving 11 bases between them. CDR1 is SQVTM, CDR2 ANQGSEA, per germline. CDR3 length equals 14 residues. This record belongs to a study of cytomegalovirus exposure and HLA in healthy donors. Study outcomes and limitations: The study listed about 150 cytomegalovirus-associated TCR beta chains. First-cohort TCR clusters tended to co-occur in the roughly 120 validation repertoires, a later analysis found.

The source material was PBMCs. The chain recombines TRBV29-1 with TRBJ1-1; possible D gene TRBD1, 5 bases. The receptor's source is a woman under 40 in good health and CMV-seropositive. The CDR3 DNA reads as TGCAGCGTTGAAAAGGGGTTTAGGAACACTGAAGCTTTCTTT. The encoded protein is CSVEKGFRNTEAFF.